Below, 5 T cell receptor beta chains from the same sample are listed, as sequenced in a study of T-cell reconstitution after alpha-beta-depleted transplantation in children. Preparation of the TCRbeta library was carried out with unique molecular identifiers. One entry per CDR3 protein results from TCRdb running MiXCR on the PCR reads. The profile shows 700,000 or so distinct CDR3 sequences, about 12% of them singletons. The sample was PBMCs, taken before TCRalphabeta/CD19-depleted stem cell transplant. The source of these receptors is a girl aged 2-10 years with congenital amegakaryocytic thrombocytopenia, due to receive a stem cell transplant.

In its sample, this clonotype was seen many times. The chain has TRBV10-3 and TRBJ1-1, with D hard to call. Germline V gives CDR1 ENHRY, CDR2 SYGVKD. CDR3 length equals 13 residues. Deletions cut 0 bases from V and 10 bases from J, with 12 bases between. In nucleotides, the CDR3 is TGTGCCATCAGTGAGTCTGGGAAAGGTAGAGCTTTCTTT. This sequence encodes CAISESGKGRAFF.

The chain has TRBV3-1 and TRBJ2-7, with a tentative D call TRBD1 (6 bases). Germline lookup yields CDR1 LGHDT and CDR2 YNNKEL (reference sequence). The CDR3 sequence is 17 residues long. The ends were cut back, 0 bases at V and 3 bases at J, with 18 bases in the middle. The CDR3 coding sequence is TGTGCCAGCAGCCAAGAGGGTGGGGGCGCCTACTTCTACGAGCAGTACTTC. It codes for CASSQEGGGAYFYEQYF.

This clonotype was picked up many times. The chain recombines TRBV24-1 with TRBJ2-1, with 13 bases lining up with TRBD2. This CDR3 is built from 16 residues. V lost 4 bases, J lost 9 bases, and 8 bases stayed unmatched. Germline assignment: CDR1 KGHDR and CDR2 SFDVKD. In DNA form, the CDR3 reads TGTGCCACCAGTGACAGGACTAGCGGGAGCTTAAGTGAGCAGTTCTTC. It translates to CATSDRTSGSLSEQFF.

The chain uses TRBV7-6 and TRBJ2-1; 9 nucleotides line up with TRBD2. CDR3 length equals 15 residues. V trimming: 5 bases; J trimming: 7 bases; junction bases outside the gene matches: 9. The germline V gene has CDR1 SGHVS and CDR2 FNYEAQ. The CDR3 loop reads CASSQRGLARNEQFF. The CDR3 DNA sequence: TGTGCCAGCAGCCAGCGGGGACTAGCAAGGAATGAGCAGTTCTTC. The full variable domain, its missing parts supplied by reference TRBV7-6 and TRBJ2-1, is GAGVSQSPRYKVTKRGQDVALRCDPISGHVSLYWYRQALGQGPEFLTYFNYEAQQDKSGLPNDRFSAERPEGSISTLTIQRTEQRDSAMYRCASSQRGLARNEQFFGPGTRLTVL.

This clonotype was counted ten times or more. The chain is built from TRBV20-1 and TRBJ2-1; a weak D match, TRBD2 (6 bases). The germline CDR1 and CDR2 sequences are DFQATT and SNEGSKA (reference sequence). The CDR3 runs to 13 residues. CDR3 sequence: CRTSSPSYNEQFF. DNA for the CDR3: TGCAGGACTAGTTCACCCTCGTACAATGAGCAGTTCTTC.